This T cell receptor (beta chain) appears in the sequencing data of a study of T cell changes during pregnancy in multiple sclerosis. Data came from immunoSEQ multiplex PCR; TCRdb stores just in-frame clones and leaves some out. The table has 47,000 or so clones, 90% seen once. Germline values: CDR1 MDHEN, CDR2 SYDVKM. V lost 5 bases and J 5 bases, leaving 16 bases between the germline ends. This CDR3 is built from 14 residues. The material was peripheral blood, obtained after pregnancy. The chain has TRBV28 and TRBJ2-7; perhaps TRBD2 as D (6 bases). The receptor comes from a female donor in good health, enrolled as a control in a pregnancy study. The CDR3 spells CASSLGTPQDEQYF. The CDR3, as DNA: TGTGCCAGCAGTCTAGGGACTCCTCAGGACGAGCAGTACTTC.